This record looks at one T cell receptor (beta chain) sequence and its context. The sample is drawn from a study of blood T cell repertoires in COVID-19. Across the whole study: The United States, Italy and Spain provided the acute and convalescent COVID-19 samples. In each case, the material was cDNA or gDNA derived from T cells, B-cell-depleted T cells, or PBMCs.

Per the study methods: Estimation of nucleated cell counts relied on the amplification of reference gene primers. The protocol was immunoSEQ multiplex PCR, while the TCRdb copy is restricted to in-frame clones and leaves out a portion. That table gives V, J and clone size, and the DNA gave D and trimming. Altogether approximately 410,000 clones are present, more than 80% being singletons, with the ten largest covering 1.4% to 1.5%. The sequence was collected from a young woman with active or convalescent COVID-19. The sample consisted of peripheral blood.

The CDR3 loop is CASSPVARLEGANNNSPLHF. CDR3 DNA: TGTGCCAGCTCACCCGTGGCTCGTTTAGAGGGGGCAAACAATAATTCACCCCTCCACTTT. The chain links TRBV18 to TRBJ1-6; TRBD1 agrees at 7 bases. V lost 3 bases to trimming and J lost 5 bases; unmatched junction nucleotides: 19. CDR1 and CDR2 from the germline V gene are KGHSH and LQKENI. The CDR3 consists of 20 residues.